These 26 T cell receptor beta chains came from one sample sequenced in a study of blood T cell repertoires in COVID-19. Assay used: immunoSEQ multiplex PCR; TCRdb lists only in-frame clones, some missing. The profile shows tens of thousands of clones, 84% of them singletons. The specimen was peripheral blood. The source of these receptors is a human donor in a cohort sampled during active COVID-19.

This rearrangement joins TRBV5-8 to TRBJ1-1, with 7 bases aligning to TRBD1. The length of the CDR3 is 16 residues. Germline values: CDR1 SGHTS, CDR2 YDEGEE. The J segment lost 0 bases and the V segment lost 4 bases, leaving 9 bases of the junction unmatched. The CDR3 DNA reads TGTGCCAGCAGCCCCGGGACAGACCCGATGAACACTGAAGCTTTCTTT. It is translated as CASSPGTDPMNTEAFF.

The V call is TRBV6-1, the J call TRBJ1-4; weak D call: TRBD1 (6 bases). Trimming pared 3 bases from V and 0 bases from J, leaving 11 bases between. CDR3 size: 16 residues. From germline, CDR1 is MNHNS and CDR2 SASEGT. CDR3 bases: TGTGCCAGCAGTGACTGGACAGCTGCAACTAATGAAAAACTGTTTTTT. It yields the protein CASSDWTAATNEKLFF.

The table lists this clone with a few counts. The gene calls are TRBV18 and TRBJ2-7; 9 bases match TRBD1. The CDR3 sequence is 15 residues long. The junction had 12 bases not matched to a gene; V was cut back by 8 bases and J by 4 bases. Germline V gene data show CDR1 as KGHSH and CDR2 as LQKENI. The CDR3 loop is CASSSGTGIFYEQYF. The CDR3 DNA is TGTGCCAGCAGCTCGGGGACAGGGATTTTTTACGAGCAGTACTTC.

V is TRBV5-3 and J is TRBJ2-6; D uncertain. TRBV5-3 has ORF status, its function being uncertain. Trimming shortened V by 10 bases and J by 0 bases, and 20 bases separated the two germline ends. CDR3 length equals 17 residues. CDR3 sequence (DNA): TGTGCCGGGCCGTTAATCACCCGAAACTCTGGGGCCAACGTCCTGACTTTC. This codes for CAGPLITRNSGANVLTF.

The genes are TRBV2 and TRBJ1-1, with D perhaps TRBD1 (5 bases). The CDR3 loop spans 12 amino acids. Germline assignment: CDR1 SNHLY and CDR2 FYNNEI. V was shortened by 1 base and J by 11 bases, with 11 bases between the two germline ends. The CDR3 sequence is CASSEGTGWAFF. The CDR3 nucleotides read TGTGCCAGCAGTGAAGGCACAGGTTGGGCTTTCTTT.

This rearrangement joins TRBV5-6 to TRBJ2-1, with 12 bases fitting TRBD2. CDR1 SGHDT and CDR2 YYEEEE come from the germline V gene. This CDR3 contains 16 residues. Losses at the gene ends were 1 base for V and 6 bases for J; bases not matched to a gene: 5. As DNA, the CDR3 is TGTGCCAGCAGCTTGTTATCTAGCGGGAGGGCCAATGAGCAGTTCTTC. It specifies CASSLLSSGRANEQFF.

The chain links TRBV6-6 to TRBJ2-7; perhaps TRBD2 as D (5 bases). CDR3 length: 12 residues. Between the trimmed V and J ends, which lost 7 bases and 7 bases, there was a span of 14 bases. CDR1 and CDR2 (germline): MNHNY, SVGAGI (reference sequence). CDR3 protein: CASTQPGGEQYF. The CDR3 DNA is TGTGCCAGCACCCAACCTGGAGGAGAGCAGTACTTC.

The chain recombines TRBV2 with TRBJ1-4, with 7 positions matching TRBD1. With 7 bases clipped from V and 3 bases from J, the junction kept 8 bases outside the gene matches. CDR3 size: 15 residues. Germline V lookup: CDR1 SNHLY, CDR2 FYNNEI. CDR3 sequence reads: CASNLRGLANEKLFF. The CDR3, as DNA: TGTGCCAGCAATTTGAGGGGGCTTGCTAATGAAAAACTGTTTTTT.

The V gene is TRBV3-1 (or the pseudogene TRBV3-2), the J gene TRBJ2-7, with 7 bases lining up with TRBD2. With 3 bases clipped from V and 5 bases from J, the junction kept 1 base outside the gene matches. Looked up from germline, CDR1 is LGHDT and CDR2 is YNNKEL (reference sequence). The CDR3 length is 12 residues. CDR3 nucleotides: TGTGCCAGCAGCCACGGGGGGAACGAGCAGTACTTC. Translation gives CASSHGGNEQYF.

This CDR3 reads CASSPQAGQGYGYTF. CDR3 bases: TGTGCCAGCAGCCCCCAGGCGGGACAGGGTTATGGCTACACCTTC. The chain has TRBV3-1 (or the pseudogene TRBV3-2) and TRBJ1-2; TRBD1 agrees at 9 bases. The CDR3 consists of 15 residues. Germline loops: CDR1 LGHDT, CDR2 YNNKEL (reference sequence). V was clipped by 4 bases and J by 5 bases; unmatched bases: 8.

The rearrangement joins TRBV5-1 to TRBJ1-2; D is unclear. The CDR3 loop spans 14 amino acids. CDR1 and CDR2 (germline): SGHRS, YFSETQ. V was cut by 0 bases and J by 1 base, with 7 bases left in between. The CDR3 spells CASSLAGDNYGYTF. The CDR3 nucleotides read TGCGCCAGCAGCTTGGCTGGAGATAACTATGGCTACACCTTC. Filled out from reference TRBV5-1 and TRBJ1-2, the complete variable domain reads KAGVTQTPRYLIKTRGQQVTLSCSPISGHRSVSWYQQTPGQGLQFLFEYFSETQRNKGNFPGRFSGRQFSNSRSEMNVSTLELGDSALYLCASSLAGDNYGYTFGSGTRLTVV.

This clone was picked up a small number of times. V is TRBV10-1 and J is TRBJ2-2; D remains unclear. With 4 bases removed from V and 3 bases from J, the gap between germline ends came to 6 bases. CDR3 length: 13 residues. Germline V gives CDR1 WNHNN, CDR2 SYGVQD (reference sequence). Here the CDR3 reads CASSGQYTGELFF. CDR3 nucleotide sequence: TGCGCCAGCAGTGGTCAGTACACCGGGGAGCTGTTTTTT.

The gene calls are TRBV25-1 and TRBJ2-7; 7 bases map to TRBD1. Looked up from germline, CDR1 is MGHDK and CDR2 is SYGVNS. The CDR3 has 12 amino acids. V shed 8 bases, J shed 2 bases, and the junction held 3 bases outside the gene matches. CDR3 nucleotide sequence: TGTGCCAGCCTCGGGACAGCCTACGAGCAGTACTTC. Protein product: CASLGTAYEQYF.

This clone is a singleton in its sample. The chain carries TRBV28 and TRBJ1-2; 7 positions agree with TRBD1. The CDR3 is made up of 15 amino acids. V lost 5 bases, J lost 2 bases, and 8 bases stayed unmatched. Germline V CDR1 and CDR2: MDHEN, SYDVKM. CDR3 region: CASSPTGTVNYGYTF. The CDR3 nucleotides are TGTGCCAGCAGTCCCACCGGGACAGTAAACTATGGCTACACCTTC.

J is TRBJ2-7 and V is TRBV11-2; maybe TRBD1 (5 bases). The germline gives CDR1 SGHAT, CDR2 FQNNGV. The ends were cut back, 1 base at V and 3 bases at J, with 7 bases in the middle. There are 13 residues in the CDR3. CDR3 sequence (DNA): TGTGCCAGCAGCTTAGGCACAGGCTACGAGCAGTACTTC. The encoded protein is CASSLGTGYEQYF.

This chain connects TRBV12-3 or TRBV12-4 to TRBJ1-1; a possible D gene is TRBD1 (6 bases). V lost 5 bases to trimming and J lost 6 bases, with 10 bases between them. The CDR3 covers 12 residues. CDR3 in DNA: TGTGCCAGCAGTACACAGGGCGCTGAAGCTTTCTTT. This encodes CASSTQGAEAFF.

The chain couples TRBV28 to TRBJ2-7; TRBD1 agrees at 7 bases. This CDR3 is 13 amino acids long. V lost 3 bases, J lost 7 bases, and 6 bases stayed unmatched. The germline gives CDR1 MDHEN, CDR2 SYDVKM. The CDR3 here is CASSLYRGAEQYF. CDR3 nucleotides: TGTGCCAGCAGTTTGTACAGGGGTGCGGAGCAGTACTTC.

CDR3 in amino acids: CASSRSGPYNEQFF. The CDR3 DNA reads TGTGCCAGCTCACGGAGCGGGCCCTACAATGAGCAGTTCTTC. This chain connects TRBV18 to TRBJ2-1; D may be TRBD2 (6 bases). The germline V and J ends were trimmed by 4 bases and 2 bases, with 9 bases remaining between them. There are 14 residues in the CDR3. Germline CDR1 is KGHSH and CDR2 is LQKENI.

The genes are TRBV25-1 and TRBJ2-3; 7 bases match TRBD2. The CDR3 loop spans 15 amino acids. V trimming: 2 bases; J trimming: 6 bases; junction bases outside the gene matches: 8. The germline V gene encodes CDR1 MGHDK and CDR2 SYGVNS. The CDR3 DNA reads TGTGCCAGCAGTGAACGGGCGGGGGACGCGGATACGCAGTATTTT. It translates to CASSERAGDADTQYF.

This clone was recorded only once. Here the CDR3 DNA reads TGTGCCAGCAGCCCGGGACAGGTTAATTCACCCCTCCACTTT. Amino acids: CASSPGQVNSPLHF. The V call is TRBV5-6, the J call TRBJ1-6; 8 bases map to TRBD1. The CDR3 runs to 14 residues. Germline V CDR1 and CDR2: SGHDT, YYEEEE. The V segment lost 4 bases and the J segment 6 bases; nucleotides outside the gene matches: 3.

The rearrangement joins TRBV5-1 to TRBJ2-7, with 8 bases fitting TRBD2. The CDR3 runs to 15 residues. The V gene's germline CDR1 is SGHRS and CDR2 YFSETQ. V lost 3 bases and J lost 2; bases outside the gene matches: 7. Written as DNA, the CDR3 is TGCGCCAGCAGCTCCGACACTAGCGGAGCCTACGAGCAGTACTTC. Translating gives CASSSDTSGAYEQYF.

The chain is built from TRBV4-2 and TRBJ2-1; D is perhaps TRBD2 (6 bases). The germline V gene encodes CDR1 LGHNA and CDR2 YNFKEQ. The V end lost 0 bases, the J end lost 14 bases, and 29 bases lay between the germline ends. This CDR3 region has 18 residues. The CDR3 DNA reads TGTGCCAGCAGCCAAGATCCTGGTGCGGGGCGGACTCTAGGTTTGGAGTTCTTC. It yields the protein CASSQDPGAGRTLGLEFF.

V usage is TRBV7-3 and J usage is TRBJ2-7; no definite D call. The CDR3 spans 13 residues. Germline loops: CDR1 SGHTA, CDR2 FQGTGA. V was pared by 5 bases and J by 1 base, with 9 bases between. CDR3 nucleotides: TGTGCCAGCAGCCCTGGGCCGTCCTACGAGCAGTACTTC. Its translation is CASSPGPSYEQYF.

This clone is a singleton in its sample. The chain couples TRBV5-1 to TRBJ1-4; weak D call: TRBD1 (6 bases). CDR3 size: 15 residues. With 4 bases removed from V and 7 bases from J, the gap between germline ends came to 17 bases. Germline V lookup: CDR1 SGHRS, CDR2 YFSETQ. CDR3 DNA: TGCGCCAGCAGCCCCGGGGCAGGGGTCGGTGAAAAACTGTTTTTT. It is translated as CASSPGAGVGEKLFF.

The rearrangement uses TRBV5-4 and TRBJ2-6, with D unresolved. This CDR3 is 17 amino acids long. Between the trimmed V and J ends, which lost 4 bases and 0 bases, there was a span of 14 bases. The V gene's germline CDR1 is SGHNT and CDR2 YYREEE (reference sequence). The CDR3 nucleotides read TGTGCCAGCAGCCCCTACACTACGAGCTCTGGGGCCAACGTCCTGACTTTC. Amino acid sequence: CASSPYTTSSGANVLTF. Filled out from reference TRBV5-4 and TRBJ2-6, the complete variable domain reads ETGVTQSPTHLIKTRGQQVTLRCSSQSGHNTVSWYQQALGQGPQFIFQYYREEENGRGNFPPRFSGLQFPNYSSELNVNALELDDSALYLCASSPYTTSSGANVLTFGAGSRLTVL.

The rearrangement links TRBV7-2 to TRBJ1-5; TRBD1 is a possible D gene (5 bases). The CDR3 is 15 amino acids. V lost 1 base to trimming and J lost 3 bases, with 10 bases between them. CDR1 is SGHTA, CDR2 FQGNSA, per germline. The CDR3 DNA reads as TGTGCCAGCAGCTTAGGGCAGGGACTCAATCAGCCCCAGCATTTT. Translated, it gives CASSLGQGLNQPQHF.